One sample yielded the 10 T cell receptor beta chains listed below, sequenced in a study of T cells in Graves' hyperthyroidism and ophthalmopathy. TCR beta CDR3 regions were amplified from RNA transcripts. Initially, a first-round RT-PCR of the TCR CDR3 employed the HTBI primer set. TCRdb re-called the multiplex PCR reads through MiXCR, storing one row per CDR3 protein. The sample contains about 410,000 distinct CDR3 sequences, approximately 14% of which appear only once. The sample taken for sequencing was blood. These TCRs come from a man younger than 30 with Graves' ophthalmopathy.

This clonotype was detected many times. The chain combines TRBV20-1 with TRBJ2-7; 8 nucleotides line up with TRBD2. Germline V gene sequence: CDR1 DFQATT, CDR2 SNEGSKA (reference sequence). V dropped 2 bases and J dropped 1; count of bases not matched to a gene: 4. This CDR3 has 14 residues. The DNA of the CDR3 is TGCAGTGCTAGACCCCGGGGGGGATCCTACGAGCAGTACTTC. This encodes CSARPRGGSYEQYF.

For this clonotype: This may stem from a read error, because a much larger clone lies one nucleotide away. V is TRBV12-3 or TRBV12-4 and J is TRBJ2-5; D perhaps matches TRBD1 (6 bases). The CDR3 consists of 14 residues. V gave up 3 bases and J gave up 3 bases, with 11 bases separating them. CDR3 DNA: TGTGCCAGCAGTTTTCAGGGGACCAAAGAGACCCAGTACTTC. Its protein is CASSFQGTKETQYF.

This clonotype has at least ten counts. An end of the junction differs from the germline gene, which may be a read error. This rearrangement joins TRBV5-1 to TRBJ1-2, with a possible D match to TRBD1 (6 bases). CDR1 is SGHRS, CDR2 YFSETQ, per germline. The length of the CDR3 is 14 residues. CDR3 protein: CASSLGQGTYGYTF. The CDR3 coding sequence is TGTGCCAGCAGCTTGGGGCAGGGGACCTATGGCTACACCTTC.

CDR3 nucleotides: TGTGCCACCAGCAGAGCTCTCCGGGACTCTGGAAACACCATATATTTT. It encodes CATSRALRDSGNTIYF. The chain employs TRBV15 and TRBJ1-3; D unclear. This CDR3 region has 16 residues. Looked up from germline, CDR1 is LNHNV and CDR2 is YYDKDF (reference sequence). The V end was cut by 1 base, the J end by 0 bases, with 10 bases between. Complete variable domain (other parts from reference TRBV15 and TRBJ1-3): DAMVIQNPRYQVTQFGKPVTLSCSQTLNHNVMYWYQQKSSQAPKLLFHYYDKDFNNEADTPDNFQSRRPNTSFCFLDIRSPGLGDTAMYLCATSRALRDSGNTIYFGEGSWLTVV.

This clonotype came up many times. This chain joins TRBV11-2 and TRBJ2-3; D not certain. Germline CDR1 SGHAT, CDR2 FQNNGV. Deletions cut 5 bases from V and 4 bases from J, with 16 bases between. The CDR3 consists of 15 residues. CDR3 nucleotide sequence: TGTGCCAGCAGCCCCACTGGCCTAGTTCCAGATACGCAGTATTTT. Translated, it gives CASSPTGLVPDTQYF.

There are many counts of this clonotype. The rearrangement links TRBV6-5 to TRBJ1-3, with D unclear. Per germline, CDR1 MNHEY and CDR2 SVGAGI. CDR3 length: 16 residues. Trimming cost V 0 bases and J 3 bases, with 12 bases left between them. CDR3 region: CASSYSRSGDGNTIYF. Written as DNA, the CDR3 is TGTGCCAGCAGTTACTCGAGATCCGGGGATGGAAACACCATATATTTT.

The chain couples TRBV29-1 to TRBJ1-4, with a weak D call TRBD1 (5 bases). Trimming cost V 7 bases and J 7 bases, with 16 bases left between them. The CDR3 extends over 13 amino acids. Germline CDR1 is SQVTM and CDR2 is ANQGSEA. The CDR3 DNA reads TGCAGCGCTATGACAGAGACGAGTGAAAAACTGTTTTTT. Protein product: CSAMTETSEKLFF. Based on the CDR3 plus reference TRBV29-1 and TRBJ1-4, the full variable domain is SAVISQKPSRDICQRGTSLTIQCQVDSQVTMMFWYRQQPGQSLTLIATANQGSEATYESGFVIDKFPISRPNLTFSTLTVSNMSPEDSSIYLCSAMTETSEKLFFGSGTQLSVL.

In this sample, this clonotype turned up many times. This sequence joins TRBV6-6 and TRBJ2-5; TRBD2 matches 7 bases. In germline, CDR1 is MNHNY, CDR2 SVGAGI (reference sequence). This CDR3 has 14 residues. With V trimmed by 0 bases and J by 5 bases, 3 bases remained unmatched. CDR3 nucleotide sequence: TGTGCCAGCAGTTACTCGGGAGGGATGGAGACCCAGTACTTC. Its protein product is CASSYSGGMETQYF.

In this sample, this clonotype turned up many times. J is TRBJ2-1 and V is TRBV5-1; D might be TRBD1 (5 bases). V gave up 3 bases and J gave up 6 bases, with 16 bases separating them. CDR3 length equals 15 residues. Germline V gene sequence: CDR1 SGHRS, CDR2 YFSETQ. CDR3 sequence (DNA): TGCGCCAGCAGCTCCATGGCCCTTAGGGGCAATGAGCAGTTCTTC. This sequence encodes CASSSMALRGNEQFF.

Only one count was recorded for this clonotype. CDR3 nucleotide sequence: TGTGCCAGCAAGCGACTAGCGGGCACAGATACGCAGTATTTT. Translation gives CASKRLAGTDTQYF. The chain combines TRBV11-2 with TRBJ2-3; 9 bases align to TRBD2. Germline CDR1 and CDR2: SGHAT and FQNNGV. This CDR3 is 14 amino acids long. V dropped 7 bases and J dropped 1; count of bases not matched to a gene: 3. Using reference TRBV11-2 and TRBJ2-3 for the parts outside the CDR3, the full variable domain is EAGVAQSPRYKIIEKRQSVAFWCNPISGHATLYWYQQILGQGPKLLIQFQNNGVVDDSQLPKDRFSAERLKGVDSTLKIQPAKLEDSAVYLCASKRLAGTDTQYFGPGTRLTVL.